A selection of T cell receptor beta chains follows, all from one sample in a study of T cell changes during pregnancy in multiple sclerosis. The method was immunoSEQ multiplex PCR; TCRdb's version includes in-frame clones alone and lacks a portion of them. The sample shows 88,000 or so clones, 92% of them seen only once. The sequencing here drew on peripheral blood, taken before pregnancy. These TCRs come from a female donor with multiple sclerosis, enrolled in a pregnancy study. CDR3s include the opening cysteine and the closing phenylalanine or tryptophan. The D gene is left open where the match is weak. Only some rows state a clone size, as once, few, many or a class for expanded clones.

TRBV7-6	TRBJ2-5	-	-	CASSLGRAGRGKTQYF	TGTGCCAGCAGCTTAGGTCGGGCAGGCCGGGGGAAGACCCAGTACTTC
TRBV6-5	TRBJ2-5	-	-	CASTTGTVGETQYF	TGTGCCAGCACTACAGGGACGGTAGGAGAGACCCAGTACTTC
TRBV6-1	TRBJ1-1	-	TRBD1	CASSDPGTGDLNTEAFF	TGTGCCAGCAGTGACCCCGGGACAGGTGACCTGAACACTGAAGCTTTCTTT
TRBV2	TRBJ2-5	-	-	CASSGSGGDQETQYF	TGTGCCAGCAGTGGAAGTGGGGGCGACCAAGAGACCCAGTACTTC
TRBV7-9	TRBJ1-4	-	-	CASSLDRDGKLFF	TGTGCCAGCAGCTTAGACAGGGATGGAAAACTGTTTTTT
TRBV11-2	TRBJ1-1	-	-	CATRPLSRGNTEAFF	TGTGCCACCCGACCTTTATCTAGGGGTAACACTGAAGCTTTCTTT
TRBV19	TRBJ2-3	-	-	CASTLDGGSTDTQYF	TGTGCCAGTACCCTAGATGGCGGTAGCACAGATACGCAGTATTTT
TRBV18	TRBJ2-7	-	TRBD1	CASSQARTGANYEQYF	TGTGCCAGCTCACAGGCTCGGACAGGGGCCAACTACGAGCAGTACTTC
TRBV7-9	TRBJ2-3	-	TRBD2	CASSLVAQRGDTQYF	TGTGCCAGCAGCTTAGTCGCCCAGCGGGGGGATACGCAGTATTTT
TRBV29-1	TRBJ2-6	-	-	CSVILQGSGANVLTF	TGCAGCGTTATCCTTCAGGGATCTGGGGCCAACGTCCTGACTTTC
TRBV18	TRBJ1-2	-	TRBD1	CASSYTGTANYGYTF	TGTGCCAGCTCATATACTGGGACAGCTAACTATGGCTACACCTTC
TRBV7-9	TRBJ2-2	-	-	CASSLPEGGALNTGELFF	TGTGCCAGCAGCTTACCGGAAGGAGGGGCGCTCAACACCGGGGAGCTGTTTTTT
TRBV7-9	TRBJ2-1	-	-	CASSGPLAAWDEQFF	TGTGCCAGCAGCGGACCCTTAGCGGCGTGGGATGAGCAGTTCTTC
TRBV27	TRBJ2-1	-	-	CASSLGRGDYNEQFF	TGTGCCAGCAGTTTGGGCAGGGGGGACTACAATGAGCAGTTCTTC
TRBV2	TRBJ2-1	-	TRBD1	CASSGRQGRFYNEQFF	TGTGCCAGCAGTGGCAGACAGGGGAGGTTCTACAATGAGCAGTTCTTC
TRBV7-2	TRBJ2-3	-	-	CASSLGTGEGTDTQYF	TGTGCCAGCAGCCTGGGGACGGGGGAGGGCACAGATACGCAGTATTTT
TRBV5-1	TRBJ1-5	-	-	CASSWGGGNQPQHF	TGCGCCAGCAGCTGGGGGGGCGGCAATCAGCCCCAGCATTTT
TRBV2	TRBJ2-7	-	TRBD1	CASGRTGRSQYEQYF	TGTGCCAGCGGTCGGACAGGTCGGAGTCAATACGAGCAGTACTTC
TRBV29-1	TRBJ2-7	-	TRBD2	CSVEFPGLAGVRNEQYF	TGCAGCGTTGAATTCCCGGGACTAGCAGGGGTGCGGAACGAGCAGTACTTC
TRBV10-3	TRBJ2-7	-	TRBD1	CAIRTQTGGYEQYF	TGTGCCATCAGGACCCAGACAGGGGGCTACGAGCAGTACTTC
TRBV7-9	TRBJ2-3	-	TRBD1	CASSDRDRSTDTQYF	TGTGCCAGCAGCGACCGGGACAGGAGCACAGATACGCAGTATTTT
TRBV7-9	TRBJ2-7	-	TRBD2	CASSHPLAGGTYEQYF	TGTGCCAGCAGCCATCCACTAGCGGGGGGAACCTACGAGCAGTACTTC
TRBV18	TRBJ1-2	-	-	CASSPGRVDYGYTF	TGTGCCAGCTCACCAGGCAGGGTAGACTATGGCTACACCTTC
TRBV19	TRBJ1-1	-	-	CASSLRTGRMNTEAFF	TGTGCCAGTAGCCTCCGGACGGGGAGGATGAACACTGAAGCTTTCTTT
TRBV18	TRBJ2-2	-	-	CASSPGGANTGELFF	TGTGCCAGCTCACCCGGGGGAGCGAACACCGGGGAGCTGTTTTTT
TRBV7-3	TRBJ2-4	-	-	CASSLVAGEFPNF	TGTGCCAGCAGCTTAGTTGCAGGGGAATTTCCGAACTTC
TRBV15	TRBJ2-1	once	TRBD2	CATSGPTSGSSYNEQFF	TGTGCCACCAGCGGACCGACTAGCGGAAGCTCCTACAATGAGCAGTTCTTC
TRBV30	TRBJ1-1	-	-	CAWSVRPGQRPNTEAFF	TGTGCCTGGAGTGTTCGGCCAGGACAAAGACCGAACACTGAAGCTTTCTTT
TRBV30	TRBJ2-2	-	-	CAWLPSSGELFF	TGTGCCTGGCTCCCCTCCTCCGGGGAGCTGTTTTTT
TRBV7-8	TRBJ2-7	once	TRBD2	CASSRAGTSSYEQYF	TGTGCCAGCAGCCGAGCCGGGACTAGCTCCTACGAGCAGTACTTC
TRBV18	TRBJ1-2	once	-	CASSPGAANYGYTF	TGTGCCAGCTCACCAGGGGCAGCTAACTATGGCTACACCTTC
TRBV4-2	TRBJ2-3	-	-	CASSQGRQDSTDTQYF	TGTGCCAGCAGCCAAGGGAGACAGGACTCCACAGATACGCAGTATTTT
TRBV4-2	TRBJ1-2	-	-	CASSQGRDGYTF	TGTGCCAGCAGCCAAGGGAGGGATGGCTACACCTTC
TRBV6-1	TRBJ2-7	-	-	CASSEEQGGSYEQYF	TGTGCCAGCAGTGAAGAACAGGGAGGGTCCTACGAGCAGTACTTC
TRBV2	TRBJ1-5	-	-	CASMEGRNGNQPQHF	TGTGCCAGCATGGAGGGGAGGAATGGCAATCAGCCCCAGCATTTT
TRBV10-3	TRBJ1-1	-	-	CAISESGGARTEAFF	TGTGCCATCAGTGAGTCTGGGGGGGCCCGGACTGAAGCTTTCTTT
TRBV12-2	TRBJ1-1	once	-	CASDWTGGGCTEAFF	TGTGCAAGTGACTGGACAGGGGGCGGTTGCACTGAAGCTTTCTTT
TRBV2	TRBJ1-4	-	-	CASRIPTGGGEKLFF	TGTGCCAGCAGGATTCCGACGGGTGGCGGAGAAAAACTGTTTTTT
TRBV27	TRBJ2-1	-	TRBD1	CASSKGDSSYNEQFF	TGTGCCAGCTCAAAGGGGGACAGCAGCTACAATGAGCAGTTCTTC
TRBV19	TRBJ1-5	-	TRBD1	CASSGTANQPQHF	TGTGCCAGTAGTGGGACAGCTAATCAGCCCCAGCATTTT
TRBV30	TRBJ2-7	-	TRBD1	CAWSPGQGVRDEQYF	TGTGCCTGGAGTCCGGGACAGGGGGTCCGAGACGAGCAGTACTTC
TRBV7-9	TRBJ2-5	-	-	CASSLSVTGSDF	TGTGCCAGCAGCTTGAGTGTCACCGGGTCGGACTTC
TRBV7-3	TRBJ1-1	-	TRBD1	CASSPGTGYGTEAFF	TGTGCCAGCAGCCCAGGGACAGGGTACGGCACTGAAGCTTTCTTT
TRBV27	TRBJ1-1	-	TRBD1	CASSHTGGHTEAFF	TGTGCCAGCAGTCATACAGGGGGGCACACTGAAGCTTTCTTT
TRBV19	TRBJ1-3	few	-	CASSTVLGGSGNTIYF	TGTGCCAGTAGTACGGTTCTCGGAGGGTCTGGAAACACCATATATTTT
TRBV5-1	TRBJ1-1	-	TRBD1	CASSPTTGTGEAFF	TGCGCCAGCAGCCCAACGACAGGGACCGGCGAAGCTTTCTTT
TRBV27	TRBJ2-2	-	TRBD2	CASSSRLAGGTGELFF	TGTGCCAGCAGTTCAAGACTAGCGGGGGGGACCGGGGAGCTGTTTTTT
TRBV5-4	TRBJ1-1	-	-	CASSFLQGGDTEAFF	TGTGCCAGCAGCTTCTTACAGGGTGGCGACACTGAAGCTTTCTTT
TRBV7-2	TRBJ1-6	-	-	CASSLALAAGGPLHF	TGTGCCAGCAGCTTAGCGCTGGCAGCCGGGGGACCCCTCCACTTT
TRBV5-1	TRBJ1-2	-	-	CASSYVLGVDGYTF	TGCGCCAGCAGTTACGTCTTAGGAGTTGATGGCTACACCTTC
TRBV19	TRBJ1-2	-	-	CASHRLEGYGYTF	TGTGCCAGCCACCGACTAGAGGGCTATGGCTACACCTTC
TRBV30	TRBJ2-7	-	TRBD1	CAWSAGTGPNEQYF	TGTGCCTGGAGTGCCGGGACAGGGCCAAACGAGCAGTACTTC
TRBV30	TRBJ1-2	-	-	CAWSTDPYGYTF	TGTGCCTGGAGCACAGACCCCTATGGCTACACCTTC
TRBV5-1	TRBJ2-7	-	TRBD2	CASSLGVAGGSYEQYF	TGCGCCAGCAGCTTGGGGGTAGCGGGGGGCTCCTACGAGCAGTACTTC
TRBV13	TRBJ1-3	-	-	CASSSRNTIYF	TGTGCCAGCAGCTCCAGAAACACCATATATTTT
TRBV6-5	TRBJ1-2	-	-	CASSYSIDWGYTF	TGTGCCAGCAGTTACTCGATAGATTGGGGCTACACCTTC
TRBV12-5	TRBJ1-5	-	-	CASGWEGREGSNQPQHF	TGTGCTAGTGGTTGGGAGGGCCGAGAGGGGAGCAATCAGCCCCAGCATTTT